Presented here are 26 T cell receptor beta chains from one specimen sequenced in a study of PD-1 blockade in classical Hodgkin lymphoma. Each of the patients experienced relapse following autologous stem cell transplantation, and their brentuximab vedotin exposure differed. Method: immunoSEQ multiplex PCR; TCRdb's copy keeps in-frame clones and lacks some. The sample yields under 110,000 clones, roughly 91% seen once. Sequences were derived from peripheral blood mononuclear cells (PBMCs), sampled before the second cycle of nivolumab. These receptors all stem from a human donor with classical Hodgkin lymphoma.

The chain combines TRBV5-6 with TRBJ1-3; no clear D. The CDR3 loop spans 13 amino acids. The ends were cut back, 4 bases at V and 0 bases at J, with 5 bases in the middle. CDR1 and CDR2 from the germline V gene are SGHDT and YYEEEE. The CDR3 DNA is TGTGCCAGCAGCCCTCACTCTGGAAACACCATATATTTT. Its protein product is CASSPHSGNTIYF.

This chain connects TRBV21-1 to TRBJ2-7. TRBV21-1 is given as a pseudogene. The CDR3 runs 10 residues. CDR3 DNA sequence: TGTGCCAGCAGGGGTTGCGAGCAGTACTTC. Protein sequence: CASRGCEQYF.

J is TRBJ2-1 and V is TRBV5-4, with TRBD2 matching 13 bases. This CDR3 region has 16 residues. Germline loops: CDR1 SGHNT, CDR2 YYREEE (reference sequence). V trimming: 3 bases; J trimming: 6 bases; junction bases outside the gene matches: 6. The CDR3 is CASSYLTSGGANEQFF. In DNA, the CDR3 is TGTGCCAGCAGCTACCTCACTAGCGGGGGGGCCAATGAGCAGTTCTTC.

This clone is a singleton in its sample. The chain uses TRBV6-4 and TRBJ2-3; D is tentatively TRBD1 or TRBD2 (5 bases each). There are 15 residues in the CDR3. The V and J ends lost 5 bases and 0 bases respectively, with 12 bases between them. Per germline, CDR1 MRHNA and CDR2 SNTAGT. DNA of the CDR3: TGTGCCAGCAGTCCGGATGGGGACAGCACAGATACGCAGTATTTT. This gives the protein CASSPDGDSTDTQYF.

In its sample, this clone was seen once. The CDR3 DNA is TGTGCCAGCAGCGCAGGGAGGGGACTAGCGGGGATCCAAGAGACCCAGTACTTC. This translates into CASSAGRGLAGIQETQYF. The J gene is TRBJ2-5, the V gene TRBV2; 13 bases fit TRBD2. The CDR3 sequence is 18 residues long. Looked up from germline, CDR1 is SNHLY and CDR2 is FYNNEI. With V trimmed by 6 bases and J by 1 base, 11 bases remained unmatched. Supplemented by reference TRBV2 and TRBJ2-5, the full variable domain reads EPEVTQTPSHQVTQMGQEVILRCVPISNHLYFYWYRQILGQKVEFLVSFYNNEISEKSEIFDDQFSVERPDGSNFTLKIRSTKLEDSAMYFCASSAGRGLAGIQETQYFGPGTRLLVL.

This clone was recorded a few times. The rearrangement links TRBV27 to TRBJ1-5, with TRBD1 identical over 9 bases. CDR1 and CDR2 (germline): MNHEY, SMNVEV (reference sequence). The CDR3 has 16 residues. V shed 1 base, J shed 2 bases, and the junction held 3 bases outside the gene matches. Here the CDR3 reads CASSLWTGAGNQPQHF. CDR3 nucleotides: TGTGCCAGCAGTTTATGGACAGGGGCGGGCAATCAGCCCCAGCATTTT.

V and J are TRBV11-3 and TRBJ2-5, with 7 bases lining up with TRBD2. The V segment lost 0 bases and the J segment 6 bases; nucleotides outside the gene matches: 13. This CDR3 is built from 17 residues. Germline V gene data show CDR1 as SGHNT and CDR2 as YENEEA. The CDR3 region is CASSLDRGGAAGQTQYF. Here the CDR3 DNA reads TGTGCCAGCAGCTTAGATAGGGGAGGGGCGGCTGGACAGACCCAGTACTTC. Supplemented by reference TRBV11-3 and TRBJ2-5, the full variable domain reads EAGVVQSPRYKIIEKKQPVAFWCNPISGHNTLYWYLQNLGQGPELLIRYENEEAVDDSQLPKDRFSAERLKGVDSTLKIQPAELGDSAVYLCASSLDRGGAAGQTQYFGPGTRLLVL.

The V gene is TRBV10-3, the J gene TRBJ2-3; 8 positions agree with TRBD2. V lost 4 bases to trimming and J lost 3 bases; unmatched junction nucleotides: 9. The CDR3 is 16 amino acids. Germline V gene lookup returns CDR1 ENHRY and CDR2 SYGVKD. The CDR3 sequence: CAISAAHGGATDTQYF. The DNA of the CDR3 is TGTGCCATCAGTGCCGCCCACGGGGGGGCGACAGATACGCAGTATTTT.

The CDR3 protein is CATLRLEDNEQFF. CDR3 sequence (DNA): TGTGCCACTCTCCGTCTGGAGGACAATGAGCAGTTCTTC. The V call is TRBV10-3, the J call TRBJ2-1; TRBD2 might be the D (5 bases). The CDR3 loop spans 13 amino acids. V was pared by 10 bases and J by 5 bases, with 15 bases between. Per the germline V gene, CDR1 is ENHRY and CDR2 is SYGVKD.

This clone has only one observation. CDR3 residues: CASSPGTGAYNEQFF. In DNA, the CDR3 is TGTGCCAGCAGTCCTGGGACAGGGGCCTACAATGAGCAGTTCTTC. V and J are TRBV27 and TRBJ2-1; 10 bases are shared with TRBD1. The CDR3 spans 15 residues. Per germline, CDR1 MNHEY and CDR2 SMNVEV (reference sequence). Trimming removed 5 bases from V and 2 bases from J; junction bases left unmatched: 3.

This clone was recorded only once. V usage is TRBV19 and J usage is TRBJ1-1; possibly TRBD1 for D (5 bases). Germline V gives CDR1 LNHDA, CDR2 SQIVND (reference sequence). The CDR3 spans 13 residues. Trimming took 9 bases from V and 0 from J, leaving 11 bases between them. The CDR3 DNA is TGTGCCAGCGCGGGACTCCTGAACACTGAAGCTTTCTTT. This codes for CASAGLLNTEAFF.

V and J are TRBV27 and TRBJ1-4, with 7 bases matching TRBD1. V dropped 4 bases and J dropped 5; count of bases not matched to a gene: 13. Germline loops: CDR1 MNHEY, CDR2 SMNVEV (reference sequence). This CDR3 is built from 17 residues. CDR3 in amino acids: CASSSNSFAGQNEKLFF. In DNA, the CDR3 is TGTGCCAGCAGTTCTAATAGTTTTGCGGGACAGAATGAAAAACTGTTTTTT.

This chain joins TRBV9 and TRBJ2-7; no clear D. Germline V lookup: CDR1 SGDLS, CDR2 YYNGEE. Trimming removed 0 bases from V and 1 base from J, with 14 bases in between. There are 16 residues in the CDR3. CDR3 sequence (DNA): TGTGCCAGCAGCGTAGGAATCAGCACATCGTCCTACGAGCAGTACTTC. Residues: CASSVGISTSSYEQYF.

This rearrangement joins TRBV19 to TRBJ1-2; TRBD1 matches at 7 bases. V gave up 7 bases and J gave up 8 bases; unmatched junction bases: 7. The CDR3 has 12 residues. Germline V gene lookup returns CDR1 LNHDA and CDR2 SQIVND (reference sequence). The CDR3 DNA sequence: TGTGCCAGTACGAAACAGGGGATGGGCTACACCTTC. The encoded protein is CASTKQGMGYTF.

This clone appeared once. The chain uses TRBV2 and TRBJ2-3, with TRBD1 as a possible D gene (5 bases). Germline V CDR1 and CDR2: SNHLY, FYNNEI. CDR3 length equals 14 residues. V gave up 0 bases and J gave up 5 bases, with 9 bases separating them. In nucleotides, the CDR3 is TGTGCCAGCAGTGAAGCGTCAGGGCAAGATACGCAGTATTTT. As protein: CASSEASGQDTQYF.

This clone was observed a single time. J is TRBJ2-1 and V is TRBV7-9, with D perhaps TRBD1 or TRBD2 (5 bases each). Germline CDR1 SEHNR, CDR2 FQNEAQ (reference sequence). V was pared by 5 bases and J by 6 bases, with 11 bases between. CDR3 length: 13 amino acids. In DNA, the CDR3 is TGTGCCAGCAGCCGGGGCCCCATCAATGAGCAGTTCTTC. Amino acids: CASSRGPINEQFF.

The chain combines TRBV6-5 with TRBJ2-3; 8 positions agree with TRBD2. J gave up 5 bases and V 5 bases, and 9 bases lay outside the gene matches. The CDR3 runs 15 residues. Germline V gene lookup returns CDR1 MNHEY and CDR2 SVGAGI. Here the CDR3 DNA reads TGTGCCAGCAGTCCCCAAGCGGGGGCCAGAGATACGCAGTATTTT. This gives the protein CASSPQAGARDTQYF.

The rearrangement uses TRBV9 and TRBJ1-4; 10 bases are shared with TRBD1. Germline values: CDR1 SGDLS, CDR2 YYNGEE. The CDR3 spans 14 residues. V gave up 4 bases and J gave up 7 bases; unmatched junction bases: 4. CDR3 loop: CASSQGQGFEKLFF. As DNA, the CDR3 is TGTGCCAGCAGCCAGGGACAGGGGTTTGAAAAACTGTTTTTT. Supplemented by reference TRBV9 and TRBJ1-4, the full variable domain reads DSGVTQTPKHLITATGQRVTLRCSPRSGDLSVYWYQQSLDQGLQFLIQYYNGEERAKGNILERFSAQQFPDLHSELNLSSLELGDSALYFCASSQGQGFEKLFFGSGTQLSVL.

This clone appeared a single time. The chain couples TRBV7-9 to TRBJ1-1, with no clear D. Between the trimmed V and J ends, which lost 1 base and 4 bases, there was a span of 4 bases. Germline CDR1 SEHNR, CDR2 FQNEAQ (reference sequence). The CDR3 extends over 12 amino acids. CDR3 in DNA: TGTGCCAGCAGCTTAGATGTCACTGAAGCTTTCTTT. Encoded protein: CASSLDVTEAFF.

The sample holds one count of this clone. The rearrangement uses TRBV28 and TRBJ2-7; TRBD2 is a possible D gene (6 bases). The germline gives CDR1 MDHEN, CDR2 SYDVKM. V was clipped by 5 bases and J by 2 bases, with 13 bases between them. The CDR3 runs 14 residues. In nucleotides, the CDR3 is TGTGCCAGCAGTCCCCCGGGAGCACCCTACGAGCAGTACTTC. Its translation: CASSPPGAPYEQYF.

This clone was found once. The V and J genes are TRBV11-2 and TRBJ1-3; possible D gene TRBD1, 6 bases. Germline V gene lookup returns CDR1 SGHAT and CDR2 FQNNGV. This CDR3 is built from 16 residues. Deletions cut 7 bases from V and 0 bases from J, with 16 bases between. In nucleotides, the CDR3 is TGTGCCAGCAACCTAAGACAGGCTAGCTCTGGAAACACCATATATTTT. Amino acid sequence: CASNLRQASSGNTIYF.

This clone was found once. The chain combines TRBV28 with TRBJ2-1; D might be TRBD1 (5 bases). The V end was cut by 5 bases, the J end by 2 bases, with 13 bases between. The CDR3 runs to 15 residues. Germline-derived CDR1 and CDR2 are MDHEN and SYDVKM. The CDR3 loop reads CASSPRLGPYNEQFF. The CDR3 nucleotides are TGTGCCAGCAGTCCCCGCCTGGGGCCCTACAATGAGCAGTTCTTC.

The chain carries TRBV5-1 and TRBJ1-4, with D uncertain. Germline V gene sequence: CDR1 SGHRS, CDR2 YFSETQ. Between the trimmed V and J ends, which lost 0 bases and 8 bases, there was a span of 23 bases. This CDR3 contains 18 residues. CDR3 loop: CASSLVRQAAGSQEKLFF. Here the CDR3 DNA reads TGCGCCAGCAGCTTGGTAAGGCAGGCCGCGGGTTCCCAAGAAAAACTGTTTTTT.

Of note for this clone: The sample contains more than one DNA sequence encoding this CDR3. The V call is TRBV30, the J call TRBJ2-7; 8 nucleotides agree with TRBD1. Germline CDR1 GTSNPN, CDR2 SVGIG (reference sequence). The CDR3 is 16 residues long. V lost 0 bases to trimming and J lost 0 bases; unmatched junction nucleotides: 7. CDR3 DNA sequence: TGTGCCTGGAGTGTAGAGACAGGGGCTTTCTCCTACGAGCAGTACTTC. Translating gives CAWSVETGAFSYEQYF.

The CDR3, as DNA: TGTGCCAGCACCCCTTCAGGGAGGACTGAAGCTTTCTTT. Its protein is CASTPSGRTEAFF. The gene calls are TRBV6-6 and TRBJ1-1; D possibly corresponds to TRBD1 (5 bases). The germline gives CDR1 MNHNY, CDR2 SVGAGI (reference sequence). The CDR3 extends over 13 amino acids. V was trimmed by 7 bases and J by 5 bases, leaving 14 bases between them.

The CDR3 region is CASSIMGGSNQPQHF. The CDR3 DNA follows: TGTGCCAGTAGTATAATGGGAGGTAGCAATCAGCCCCAGCATTTT. The rearrangement links TRBV19 to TRBJ1-5, with D hard to call. The CDR3 sequence is 15 residues long. Trimming removed 2 bases from V and 0 bases from J, with 8 bases in between. Germline V lookup: CDR1 LNHDA, CDR2 SQIVND (reference sequence).